This TCR beta chain originates from a study of T cells in Graves' hyperthyroidism and ophthalmopathy. Template material for amplifying TCR beta CDR3 regions consisted of RNA transcripts. When the TCR CDR3 underwent first-round RT-PCR, the HTBI primer set was used. TCRdb reprocessed the multiplex PCR reads with MiXCR, giving one entry per CDR3 protein. The repertoire holds 500,000 to 700,000 distinct CDR3 sequences, 16% seen once, with about 17% in the top ten. There are 18 residues in the CDR3. Trimming took 1 base from V and 0 from J, leaving 20 bases between them. CDR1 and CDR2 from the germline V gene are SGHRS and YFSETQ. This clonotype turned up a few times. The diagnostic basis comprised clinical symptoms, serum thyroxine and TRAb, thyroid ultrasound and orbital computed tomography.

Input material: blood. This sequence originates from a woman aged 18 to 35 with Graves' hyperthyroidism. The chain uses TRBV5-1 and TRBJ2-7, with D perhaps matching TRBD1 (6 bases). In DNA form, the CDR3 reads TGCGCCAGCAGCTTGATGTGGTTATCAGGGGCCCGCTCCTACGAGCAGTACTTC. Residues: CASSLMWLSGARSYEQYF.